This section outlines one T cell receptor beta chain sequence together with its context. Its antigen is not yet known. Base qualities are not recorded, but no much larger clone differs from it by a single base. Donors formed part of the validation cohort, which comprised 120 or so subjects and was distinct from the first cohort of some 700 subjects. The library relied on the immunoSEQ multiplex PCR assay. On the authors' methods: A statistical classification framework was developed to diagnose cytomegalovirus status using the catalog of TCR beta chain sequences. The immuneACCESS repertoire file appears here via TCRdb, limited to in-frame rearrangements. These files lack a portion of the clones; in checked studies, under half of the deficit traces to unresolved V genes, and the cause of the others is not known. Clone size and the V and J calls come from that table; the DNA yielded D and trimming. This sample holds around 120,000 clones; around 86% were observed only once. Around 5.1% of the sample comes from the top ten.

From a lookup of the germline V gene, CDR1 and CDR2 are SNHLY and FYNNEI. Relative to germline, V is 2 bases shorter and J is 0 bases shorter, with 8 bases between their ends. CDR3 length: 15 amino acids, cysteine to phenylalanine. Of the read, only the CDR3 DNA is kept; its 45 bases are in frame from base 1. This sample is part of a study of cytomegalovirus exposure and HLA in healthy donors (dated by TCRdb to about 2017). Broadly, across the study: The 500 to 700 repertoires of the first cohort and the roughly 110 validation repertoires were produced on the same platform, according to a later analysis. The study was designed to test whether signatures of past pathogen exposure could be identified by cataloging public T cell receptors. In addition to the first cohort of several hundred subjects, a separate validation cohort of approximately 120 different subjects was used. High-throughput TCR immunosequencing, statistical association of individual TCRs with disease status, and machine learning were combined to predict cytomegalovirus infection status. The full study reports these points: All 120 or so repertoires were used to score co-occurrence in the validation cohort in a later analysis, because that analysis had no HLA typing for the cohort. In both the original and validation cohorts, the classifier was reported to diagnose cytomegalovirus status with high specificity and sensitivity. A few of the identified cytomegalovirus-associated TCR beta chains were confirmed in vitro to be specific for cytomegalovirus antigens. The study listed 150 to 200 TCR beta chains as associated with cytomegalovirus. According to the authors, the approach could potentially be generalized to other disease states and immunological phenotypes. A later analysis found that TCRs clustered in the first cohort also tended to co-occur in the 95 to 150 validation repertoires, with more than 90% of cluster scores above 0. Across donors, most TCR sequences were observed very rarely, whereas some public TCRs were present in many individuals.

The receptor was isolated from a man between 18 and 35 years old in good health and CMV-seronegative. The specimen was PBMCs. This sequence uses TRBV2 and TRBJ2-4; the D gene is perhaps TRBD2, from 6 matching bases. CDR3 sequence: CASSESGVAKNIQYF. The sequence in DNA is TGTGCCAGCAGTGAATCGGGGGTAGCCAAAAACATTCAGTACTTC.